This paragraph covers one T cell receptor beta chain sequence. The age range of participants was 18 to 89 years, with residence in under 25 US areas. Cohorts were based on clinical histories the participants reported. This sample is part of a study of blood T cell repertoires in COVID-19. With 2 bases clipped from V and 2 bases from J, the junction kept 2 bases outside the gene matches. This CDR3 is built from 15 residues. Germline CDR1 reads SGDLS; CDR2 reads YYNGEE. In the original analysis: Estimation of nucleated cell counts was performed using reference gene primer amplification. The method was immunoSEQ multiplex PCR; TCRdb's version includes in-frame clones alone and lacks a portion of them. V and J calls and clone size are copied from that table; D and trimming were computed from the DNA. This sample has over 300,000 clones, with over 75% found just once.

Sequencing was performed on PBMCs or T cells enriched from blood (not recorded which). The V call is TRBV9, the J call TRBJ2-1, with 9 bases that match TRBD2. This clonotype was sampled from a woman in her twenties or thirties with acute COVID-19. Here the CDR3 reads CASSVAGGPYNEQFF. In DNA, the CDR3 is TGTGCCAGCAGCGTTGCGGGGGGGCCCTACAATGAGCAGTTCTTC.